This is a list of T cell receptor beta chains from one sample in a study of cytomegalovirus exposure and HLA in healthy donors. Libraries were prepared by immunoSEQ multiplex PCR; TCRdb keeps only in-frame clonotypes and omits some of them. The top ten hold roughly 4.5% of the sample, which has about 160,000 clones, around four fifths seen once. Sequencing was carried out using PBMCs. All receptors come from a man over 45 in good health and CMV-seropositive. Each CDR3 is given with its conserved first and last residue. A D gene is named only where the DNA matches it firmly. The size of a clone is reported for some rows only, either as once, few or many, or as a class for expanded clones.

cdr3_aa cdr3_nt clone_size v_call d_call j_call
CASSYPITGVGSPLHF TGTGCCAGCAGTTACCCTATAACAGGGGTGGGTTCACCCCTCCACTTT NA TRBV6-6 TRBD1 TRBJ1-6
CASSARTVSYEQYF TGTGCCAGCAGCGCCAGGACAGTCTCCTACGAGCAGTACTTC NA TRBV7-8 NA TRBJ2-7
CASSLGSLGRLEQFF TGTGCCAGCAGTTTGGGTAGCTTGGGGCGGCTAGAGCAGTTCTTC NA TRBV6-1 NA TRBJ2-1
CASSYGATNEKLFF TGTGCCAGCAGCTACGGGGCAACTAATGAAAAACTGTTTTTT NA TRBV5-8 NA TRBJ1-4
CASSDLNNEKLFF TGTGCCAGCAGTGACTTAAATAATGAAAAACTGTTTTTT once TRBV25-1 NA TRBJ1-4
CASSEKIPSAAGGPEQYF TGTGCCAGCAGTGAAAAAATCCCCTCGGCAGCGGGAGGGCCCGAGCAGTACTTC few TRBV6-1 TRBD2 TRBJ2-7
CASRTPGMPEAFF TGTGCCAGCAGGACCCCAGGGATGCCTGAAGCTTTCTTT few TRBV6-5 NA TRBJ1-1
CASSHVRGSGNIQYF TGTGCCAGCAGCCACGTGCGGGGGTCGGGAAACATTCAGTACTTC NA TRBV7-8 TRBD2 TRBJ2-4
CASSSQLQGGPIVQYF TGTGCCAGCAGTTCCCAATTACAGGGGGGTCCCATCGTGCAGTACTTC NA TRBV27 TRBD1 TRBJ2-7
CASSPGGTGSSYEQYF TGTGCCAGCTCACCAGGCGGGACAGGGAGCTCCTACGAGCAGTACTTC NA TRBV18 TRBD1 TRBJ2-7
CASSLRREWFF TGCGCCAGCAGCTTAAGGCGGGAGTGGTTCTTC NA TRBV5-1 TRBD2 TRBJ2-1
CASKAGGLYEQYF TGTGCCAGCAAGGCGGGAGGGCTATACGAGCAGTACTTC NA TRBV28 TRBD2 TRBJ2-7
CASTAQGRGQFF TGTGCCAGTACAGCACAGGGGAGAGGACAGTTCTTC NA TRBV19 TRBD1 TRBJ2-1
CASSFAGDTWKVETQYF TGTGCCAGCAGTTTTGCAGGGGACACCTGGAAGGTTGAGACCCAGTACTTC few TRBV27 NA TRBJ2-5
CASSPSGAGETQYF TGTGCCAGCAGCCCTAGCGGGGCCGGGGAGACCCAGTACTTC NA TRBV7-7 TRBD2 TRBJ2-5
CASSYSMSNEKLFF TGTGCCAGCAGTTACTCTATGTCTAATGAAAAACTGTTTTTT NA TRBV6-6 NA TRBJ1-4
CASSLSSGDYEQYF TGTGCCAGCAGTTTATCTAGCGGGGACTACGAGCAGTACTTC NA TRBV28 TRBD2 TRBJ2-7
CASSQVGQGNYEQYF TGCGCCAGCAGCCAAGTGGGACAGGGCAACTACGAGCAGTACTTC NA TRBV4-1 TRBD1 TRBJ2-7
CASSEAASRAYEQYF TGTGCCAGCAGTGAGGCGGCTAGCCGGGCCTACGAGCAGTACTTC NA TRBV2 NA TRBJ2-7